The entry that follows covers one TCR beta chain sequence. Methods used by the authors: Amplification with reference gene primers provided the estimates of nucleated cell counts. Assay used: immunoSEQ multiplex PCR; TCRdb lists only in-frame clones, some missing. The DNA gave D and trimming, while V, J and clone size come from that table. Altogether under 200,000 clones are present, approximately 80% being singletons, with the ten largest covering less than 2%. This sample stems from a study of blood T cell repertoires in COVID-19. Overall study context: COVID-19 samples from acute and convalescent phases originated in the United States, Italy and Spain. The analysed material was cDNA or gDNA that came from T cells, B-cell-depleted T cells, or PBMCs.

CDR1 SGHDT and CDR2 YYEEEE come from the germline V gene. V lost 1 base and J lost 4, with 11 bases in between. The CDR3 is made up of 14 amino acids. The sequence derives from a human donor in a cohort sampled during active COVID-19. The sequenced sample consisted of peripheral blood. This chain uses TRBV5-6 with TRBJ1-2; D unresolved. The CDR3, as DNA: TGTGCCAGCAGCTTGTCAGAACAGCTCTATGGCTACACCTTC. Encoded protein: CASSLSEQLYGYTF. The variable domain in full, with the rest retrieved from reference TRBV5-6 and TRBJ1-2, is DAGVTQSPTHLIKTRGQQVTLRCSPKSGHDTVSWYQQALGQGPQFIFQYYEEEERQRGNFPDRFSGHQFPNYSSELNVNALLLGDSALYLCASSLSEQLYGYTFGSGTRLTVV.